This passage covers 21 T cell receptor beta chains from one sample sequenced in a study of blood T cell repertoires in COVID-19. Using immunoSEQ multiplex PCR, the repertoire was profiled, and TCRdb retains in-frame clones only, with some absent. This sample carries 250,000 or so clones, almost 90% of them seen once, and the ten largest clones take roughly 2.5%. Sequencing was carried out using peripheral blood. The source of these receptors is a woman in her fifties or sixties with acute or convalescent COVID-19.

This clone was observed once. CDR3 DNA: TGTGCCAGCAGCCCCCCGCTAGCGGGGGGTACTTACGAGCAGTACTTC. Its translation: CASSPPLAGGTYEQYF. The chain combines TRBV3-1 (or the pseudogene TRBV3-2) with TRBJ2-7, with 11 bases aligning to TRBD2. This CDR3 comprises 16 residues. Germline V lookup: CDR1 LGHDT, CDR2 YNNKEL (reference sequence). The V and J ends lost 4 bases and 4 bases, in that order; junction bases with no gene match: 9.

The rearrangement links TRBV3-1 (or the pseudogene TRBV3-2) to TRBJ2-5; no definite D call. Germline CDR1 LGHDT, CDR2 YNNKEL (reference sequence). The CDR3 is 14 residues long. Trimming pared 4 bases from V and 5 bases from J, leaving 14 bases between. CDR3 sequence reads: CASSPKNGEETQYF. CDR3 nucleotide sequence: TGTGCCAGCAGCCCAAAGAACGGTGAGGAGACCCAGTACTTC.

The CDR3 region has the DNA TGTGCCAGCAGCAACCGACAGGGCCGGGGTGGCTACACCTTC. Its translation: CASSNRQGRGGYTF. The rearrangement uses TRBV3-1 (or the pseudogene TRBV3-2) and TRBJ1-2, with 7 nucleotides matching TRBD1. The CDR3 contains 14 residues. Germline V lookup: CDR1 LGHDT, CDR2 YNNKEL (reference sequence). J was trimmed by 7 bases and V by 5 bases; bases with no gene match: 10.

The V and J genes are TRBV7-2 and TRBJ1-1; D might be TRBD1 (5 bases). Germline V gives CDR1 SGHTA, CDR2 FQGNSA. The CDR3 sequence is 15 residues long. Trimming cost V 1 base and J 0 bases, with 9 bases left between them. The CDR3 bases are TGTGCCAGCAGCTTAGTGACAGTGATGAACACTGAAGCTTTCTTT. Amino acids: CASSLVTVMNTEAFF.

The V call is TRBV7-3, the J call TRBJ2-3, with TRBD2 as a possible D gene (6 bases). The V gene's germline CDR1 is SGHTA and CDR2 FQGTGA. Trimming pared 2 bases from V and 1 base from J, leaving 16 bases between. CDR3 length: 17 amino acids. As DNA, the CDR3 is TGTGCCAGCAGCTTAGGGACTCACCTGGATGGCACAGATACGCAGTATTTT. Its translation is CASSLGTHLDGTDTQYF.

The V call is TRBV2, the J call TRBJ1-1, with D maybe TRBD1 (6 bases). The length of the CDR3 is 16 residues. Trimming stripped 7 bases from V and 1 base from J, with 19 bases between. The germline CDR1 and CDR2 sequences are SNHLY and FYNNEI. CDR3 coding DNA: TGTGCCAGCAATCCGGGGGGCGCGAATCGGAACACTGAAGCTTTCTTT. Amino acid sequence: CASNPGGANRNTEAFF.

This clone was found once. The V and J genes are TRBV30 and TRBJ2-1; no firm D call. The germline V and J ends were trimmed by 3 bases and 9 bases, with 9 bases remaining between them. CDR3 size: 11 residues. From germline, CDR1 is GTSNPN and CDR2 SVGIG (reference sequence). For the CDR3, the DNA is TGTGCCTGGAGCCATATGAGTGAGCAGTTCTTC. It yields the protein CAWSHMSEQFF.

This clone was observed a single time. The rearrangement joins TRBV5-1 to TRBJ2-4; D possibly corresponds to TRBD1 (5 bases). Trimming shortened V by 0 bases and J by 7 bases, and 23 bases separated the two germline ends. The CDR3 totals 18 residues. Germline CDR1 is SGHRS and CDR2 is YFSETQ. The CDR3: CASSLGVRGSPSGNIQYF. The CDR3 coding sequence is TGCGCCAGCAGCTTGGGGGTTAGGGGATCTCCGAGTGGGAACATTCAGTACTTC.

The DNA for the CDR3 is TGTGCCAGCTCACCAGCGGGGAACTATGGCTACACCTTC. Amino acid sequence: CASSPAGNYGYTF. The V call is TRBV18, the J call TRBJ1-2; no reliable D call. CDR3 length: 13 residues. Germline V gene lookup returns CDR1 KGHSH and CDR2 LQKENI. V lost 2 bases to trimming and J lost 2 bases, with 6 bases between them.

The chain joins TRBV4-1 to TRBJ2-4; the match to TRBD1 covers 10 bases. CDR1 is MGHRA, CDR2 YSYEKL, per germline. V was clipped by 1 base and J by 8 bases; unmatched bases: 5. This CDR3 has 15 residues. The CDR3 reads CASSQARDRGYIQYF. The DNA of the CDR3 is TGCGCCAGCAGCCAAGCGAGGGACAGGGGTTACATTCAGTACTTC.

This chain uses TRBV19 with TRBJ1-1, with D hard to call. Trimming removed 5 bases at V and 1 base at J, with 14 bases between. Germline V gene lookup returns CDR1 LNHDA and CDR2 SQIVND (reference sequence). The length of the CDR3 is 15 residues. In DNA form, the CDR3 reads TGTGCCAGTAGTCCCACCCTAGGAGGGAACACTGAAGCTTTCTTT. Residues: CASSPTLGGNTEAFF.

The J gene is TRBJ2-1, the V gene TRBV2; D might be TRBD1 (7 bases). The CDR3 length is 15 residues. Trimming took off 8 bases at V and 5 bases at J, with 19 bases between the two ends. The germline gives CDR1 SNHLY, CDR2 FYNNEI. The CDR3 loop reads CASVGGGGTNNEQFF. Here the CDR3 DNA reads TGTGCCAGCGTCGGAGGGGGCGGAACTAACAATGAGCAGTTCTTC.

This chain uses TRBV20-1 with TRBJ2-1; D is perhaps TRBD1 (5 bases). Germline V gives CDR1 DFQATT, CDR2 SNEGSKA (reference sequence). The CDR3 is 14 amino acids. V was shortened by 3 bases and J by 4 bases, with 13 bases between the two germline ends. The CDR3 DNA sequence: TGCAGTGCTAGTAAGTGGAAGGGGTACAATGAGCAGTTCTTC. It is translated as CSASKWKGYNEQFF.

The chain couples TRBV9 to TRBJ2-1, with 7 bases identical to TRBD1. Germline lookup yields CDR1 SGDLS and CDR2 YYNGEE. This CDR3 has 14 residues. Trimming cost V 5 bases and J 5 bases; bases outside gene matches: 7. CDR3 loop: CASSSLGQHNEQFF. In DNA, the CDR3 is TGTGCCAGCAGTTCCTTGGGACAGCACAATGAGCAGTTCTTC. The full variable domain, rest sourced from reference TRBV9 and TRBJ2-1, is DSGVTQTPKHLITATGQRVTLRCSPRSGDLSVYWYQQSLDQGLQFLIQYYNGEERAKGNILERFSAQQFPDLHSELNLSSLELGDSALYFCASSSLGQHNEQFFGPGTRLTVL.

This chain uses TRBV2 with TRBJ2-5; perhaps TRBD2 as D (6 bases). This CDR3 is 15 amino acids long. Germline V gene lookup returns CDR1 SNHLY and CDR2 FYNNEI. Between the trimmed V and J ends, which lost 6 bases and 4 bases, there was a span of 18 bases. The CDR3 DNA is TGTGCCAGCAGCGCGACCGGGACTGGATCAGAGACCCAGTACTTC. Encoded protein: CASSATGTGSETQYF.

The count of this clone is one. The V and J genes are TRBV6-5 and TRBJ1-2; tentatively, D is TRBD1 (6 bases). Trimming left V 6 bases short and J 2 bases short, with 16 bases between. This CDR3 region has 15 residues. Germline CDR1 and CDR2: MNHEY and SVGAGI. CDR3 bases: TGTGCCAGCAGACCCCCCGGGGGGCTGAACTATGGCTACACCTTC. It yields the protein CASRPPGGLNYGYTF.

The rearrangement joins TRBV27 to TRBJ1-6; 9 positions agree with TRBD1. Germline V lookup: CDR1 MNHEY, CDR2 SMNVEV (reference sequence). The CDR3 spans 14 residues. Trimming cost V 4 bases and J 9 bases; bases outside gene matches: 4. CDR3 residues: CASSSGTGSSPLHF. In DNA form, the CDR3 reads TGTGCCAGCAGTTCCGGGACAGGGTCTTCACCCCTCCACTTT.

This chain connects TRBV19 to TRBJ1-6; TRBD1 matches 7 bases. The germline V gene encodes CDR1 LNHDA and CDR2 SQIVND (reference sequence). The CDR3 has 17 residues. The trim removed 4 bases at V and 7 bases at J, leaving 13 bases unmatched. The CDR3, as DNA: TGTGCCAGTAGTACTAACCCGGGGGCAGGGGGAAATTCACCCCTCCACTTT. Protein: CASSTNPGAGGNSPLHF. The variable domain in full, with the rest retrieved from reference TRBV19 and TRBJ1-6, is DGGITQSPKYLFRKEGQNVTLSCEQNLNHDAMYWYRQDPGQGLRLIYYSQIVNDFQKGDIAEGYSVSREKKESFPLTVTSAQKNPTAFYLCASSTNPGAGGNSPLHFGNGTRLTVT.

The genes are TRBV19 and TRBJ1-2; D might be TRBD1 (5 bases). The CDR3 consists of 14 residues. Germline assignment: CDR1 LNHDA and CDR2 SQIVND (reference sequence). V was cut by 5 bases and J by 2 bases, with 12 bases left in between. The CDR3 DNA reads as TGTGCCAGTAGTGTCGGCAGGGCCAACTATGGCTACACCTTC. Translated, it gives CASSVGRANYGYTF.

This chain uses TRBV15 with TRBJ2-1; TRBD1 matches at 9 bases. The ends lost 0 bases at V and 4 bases at J; junction bases unmatched: 4. This CDR3 spans 16 amino acids. Germline V gene sequence: CDR1 LNHNV, CDR2 YYDKDF (reference sequence). The CDR3 DNA reads as TGTGCCACCAGCAGAGATGCCGGGACAGGGTACAATGAGCAGTTCTTC. This codes for CATSRDAGTGYNEQFF.

The chain joins TRBV29-1 to TRBJ2-3, with 10 nucleotides matching TRBD2. The ends lost 7 bases at V and 1 base at J; junction bases unmatched: 5. The CDR3 loop spans 14 amino acids. CDR1 and CDR2 from the germline V gene are SQVTM and ANQGSEA. The DNA for the CDR3 is TGCAGCGCCAGAGCGGGGGGGGGCACAGATACGCAGTATTTT. Protein sequence: CSARAGGGTDTQYF.